Only a few counts were recorded for the clone carrying this TCR beta chain. What it recognizes is unknown. V was clipped by 0 bases and J by 4 bases, with 14 bases between them. CDR3 length equals 15 residues. Germline-derived CDR1 and CDR2 are SGHKS and YYEKEE (reference sequence). This sample is part of a study of beta chain features in type 1 diabetes. Regarding the study as a whole: TCRB CDR3 length was moderately but significantly reduced in all four CD4+ subsets of Type 1 diabetes patients.

Expressed TCRB transcripts were sequenced because the entire RNA isolate underwent reverse transcription. The table came from immunoSEQ multiplex PCR; TCRdb's copy has only in-frame clones and leaves some out. The sample yields around 150,000 clones, about 9.3% seen once. Material: central memory CD4+ T cells from blood. This rearrangement joins TRBV5-5 to TRBJ2-7; possible D gene TRBD1, 5 bases. This TCR came from a man aged 25 to 45 with type 1 diabetes. In DNA, the CDR3 is TGTGCCAGCAGCTTGGCTACAGGTCGCGATTACGAGCAGTACTTC. It codes for CASSLATGRDYEQYF.